These 13 T cell receptor beta chains came from one sample sequenced in a study of T cell responses to AZD1222 COVID-19 vaccine. The assay was immunoSEQ multiplex PCR, and TCRdb's table has in-frame clones only and misses some. The repertoire holds roughly 90,000 clones, with 75% to 95% as singletons. Sequencing used peripheral blood, obtained on day 0 of MenACWY control vaccination. The receptors here all came from an adult in good health.

The V gene is TRBV30, the J gene TRBJ2-3; no reliable D call. The CDR3 is 14 residues long. Germline V gene lookup returns CDR1 GTSNPN and CDR2 SVGIG (reference sequence). The V end lost 2 bases, the J end lost 0 bases, and 9 bases lay between the germline ends. CDR3 residues: CAWSHGLSTDTQYF. CDR3 nucleotide sequence: TGTGCCTGGAGTCACGGTCTCAGCACAGATACGCAGTATTTT.

The rearrangement joins TRBV9 to TRBJ2-3, with TRBD2 as a possible D gene (6 bases). V was trimmed by 4 bases and J by 4 bases, leaving 16 bases between them. The CDR3 is 15 amino acids. Germline V lookup: CDR1 SGDLS, CDR2 YYNGEE. The CDR3 spells CASSPSGGRSDTQYF. CDR3 nucleotides: TGTGCCAGCAGCCCAAGCGGAGGGCGGTCAGATACGCAGTATTTT.

The chain recombines TRBV7-9 with TRBJ1-2, with D possibly matching TRBD1 (5 bases). Trimming stripped 5 bases from V and 4 bases from J, with 14 bases between. This CDR3 is 14 amino acids long. In germline, CDR1 is SEHNR, CDR2 FQNEAQ (reference sequence). The CDR3 nucleotides read TGTGCCAGCAGCCCCCCACTCGGGGGCTATGGCTACACCTTC. As protein: CASSPPLGGYGYTF. The complete variable domain, with remaining parts taken from reference TRBV7-9 and TRBJ1-2, reads DTGVSQNPRHKITKRGQNVTFRCDPISEHNRLYWYRQTLGQGPEFLTYFQNEAQLEKSRLLSDRFSAERPKGSFSTLEIQRTEQGDSAMYLCASSPPLGGYGYTFGSGTRLTVV.

The chain has TRBV7-9 and TRBJ1-2; D call uncertain. Germline CDR1 and CDR2: SEHNR and FQNEAQ (reference sequence). The CDR3 consists of 11 residues. V was pared by 8 bases and J by 5 bases, with 9 bases between. CDR3: CASAESYGYTF. In DNA, the CDR3 is TGTGCCAGCGCTGAATCATATGGCTACACCTTC.

The chain joins TRBV28 to TRBJ1-1; D is possibly TRBD1 (5 bases). Trimming stripped 6 bases from V and 6 bases from J, with 11 bases between. Germline V gene lookup returns CDR1 MDHEN and CDR2 SYDVKM. This CDR3 has 12 residues. The CDR3 sequence is CASRVWGAEAFF. The CDR3, as DNA: TGTGCCAGCAGAGTTTGGGGGGCTGAAGCTTTCTTT.

The V gene is TRBV18, the J gene TRBJ1-5, with D perhaps TRBD1 (5 bases). V lost 0 bases to trimming and J lost 4 bases, with 10 bases between them. CDR1 and CDR2 (germline): KGHSH, LQKENI. The CDR3 has 15 residues. CDR3 amino acids: CASSPPGGGNQPQHF. The CDR3, as DNA: TGTGCCAGCTCACCACCGGGGGGAGGGAATCAGCCCCAGCATTTT.

This rearrangement joins TRBV7-9 to TRBJ2-7; D remains ambiguous. The germline CDR1 and CDR2 sequences are SEHNR and FQNEAQ (reference sequence). Trimming cost V 1 base and J 2 bases, with 12 bases left between them. This CDR3 comprises 15 residues. The CDR3 is CASSLGWAEPYEQYF. Written as DNA, the CDR3 is TGTGCCAGCAGCTTAGGTTGGGCGGAGCCCTACGAGCAGTACTTC.

This clone showed up just a few times. The J gene is TRBJ2-3, the V gene TRBV3-1 (or the pseudogene TRBV3-2); 11 bases are a match to TRBD2. J lost 2 bases, V lost 5 bases, and 6 bases had no gene match. CDR3 length: 16 amino acids. Germline V CDR1 and CDR2: LGHDT, YNNKEL (reference sequence). The CDR3 sequence: CASSSTTSGDTDTQYF. CDR3 in DNA: TGTGCCAGCAGCAGTACGACTAGCGGGGACACAGATACGCAGTATTTT.

The chain couples TRBV14 to TRBJ2-1, with 7 bases matching TRBD2. Unmatched junction bases numbered 6, after V lost 1 base and J lost 9 bases. Germline-derived CDR1 and CDR2 are SGHDN and FVKESK. This CDR3 region has 14 residues. The CDR3 nucleotides read TGTGCCAGCAGCCAAGTCGGGAGGTCGGGTGAGCAGTTCTTC. Translated: CASSQVGRSGEQFF.

V gene TRBV2 combines with J gene TRBJ2-7; D uncertain. Germline CDR1 is SNHLY and CDR2 is FYNNEI. There are 12 residues in the CDR3. V lost 6 bases and J lost 4, with 10 bases in between. CDR3 amino acids: CASSPRGYEQYF. The CDR3 region has the DNA TGTGCCAGCAGCCCTCGAGGTTACGAGCAGTACTTC.

In its sample, this clone was seen a few times. V and J are TRBV5-1 and TRBJ1-1; D remains ambiguous. The CDR3 spans 14 residues. V shed 1 base and J shed 1 base, with 8 bases lying between them. Germline V gives CDR1 SGHRS, CDR2 YFSETQ. This CDR3 is CASSLSAANTEAFF. In DNA, the CDR3 is TGCGCCAGCAGCTTGTCGGCGGCGAACACTGAAGCTTTCTTT.

This chain connects TRBV7-9 to TRBJ2-2; TRBD1 aligns across 10 bases. The length of the CDR3 is 15 residues. Germline CDR1 and CDR2: SEHNR and FQNEAQ (reference sequence). The ends lost 5 bases at V and 4 bases at J; junction bases unmatched: 4. As DNA, the CDR3 is TGTGCCAGCAGCCCGGGACAGGGGATCACCGGGGAGCTGTTTTTT. This gives the protein CASSPGQGITGELFF.

The chain carries TRBV5-4 and TRBJ2-1; 7 bases line up with TRBD2. This CDR3 contains 13 residues. The V gene end was trimmed by 5 bases and the J gene end by 3 bases; junction bases not matched to a gene: 2. Looked up from germline, CDR1 is SGHNT and CDR2 is YYREEE (reference sequence). The CDR3 loop reads CASRAGSYNEQFF. CDR3 DNA sequence: TGTGCCAGCAGAGCGGGAAGCTACAATGAGCAGTTCTTC.